Listed here are 18 T cell receptor beta chains from one sample, sequenced in a study of blood T cell repertoires in COVID-19. TCRdb's copy holds only in-frame clones and misses some; the assay was immunoSEQ multiplex PCR. Altogether around 250,000 clones are present, around 83% being singletons, with the ten largest covering roughly 5.7%. The sequenced material came from peripheral blood. All receptors come from a man at least 80 years old with acute or convalescent COVID-19.

V is TRBV28 and J is TRBJ1-1; TRBD1 agrees at 9 bases. Germline CDR1 MDHEN, CDR2 SYDVKM. After removal of 6 bases from V and 0 bases from J, the junction contained 11 bases not matched to a gene. CDR3 length: 17 residues. Here the CDR3 DNA reads TGTGCCAGCAGCCTCACACAGGGGGCGGGGATGAACACTGAAGCTTTCTTT. Protein sequence: CASSLTQGAGMNTEAFF.

This clone was seen a few times. V usage is TRBV18 and J usage is TRBJ2-1, with D perhaps matching TRBD2 (6 bases). CDR3 length equals 14 residues. The V end lost 3 bases, the J end lost 5 bases, and 11 bases lay between the germline ends. Looked up from germline, CDR1 is KGHSH and CDR2 is LQKENI. CDR3 sequence (DNA): TGTGCCAGCTCACCCAGGAGGGAGAACAATGAGCAGTTCTTC. The encoded protein is CASSPRRENNEQFF. Full variable domain (rest looked up from reference TRBV18 and TRBJ2-1): NAGVMQNPRHLVRRRGQEARLRCSPMKGHSHVYWYRQLPEEGLKFMVYLQKENIIDESGMPKERFSAEFPKEGPSILRIQQVVRGDSAAYFCASSPRRENNEQFFGPGTRLTVL.

This chain joins TRBV19 and TRBJ2-5; 9 positions match TRBD1. Trimming at V came to 4 bases and at J to 5 bases, leaving 2 bases not matched to a gene. Germline V gene sequence: CDR1 LNHDA, CDR2 SQIVND (reference sequence). This CDR3 is 13 amino acids long. CDR3 sequence: CASSSGQGETQYF. In DNA, the CDR3 is TGTGCCAGTAGTAGTGGACAGGGGGAGACCCAGTACTTC.

About this clone itself: Other nucleotide sequences in the sample specify the same CDR3. V is TRBV5-1 and J is TRBJ1-5; no definite D call. The length of the CDR3 is 14 residues. Germline V lookup: CDR1 SGHRS, CDR2 YFSETQ. Trimming pared 0 bases from V and 3 bases from J, leaving 7 bases between. Here the CDR3 DNA reads TGCGCCAGCAGCTTGGGAGGGTCCAATCAGCCCCAGCATTTT. Its protein is CASSLGGSNQPQHF.

The rearrangement uses TRBV5-1 and TRBJ1-6, with 8 bases matching TRBD1. CDR1 is SGHRS and CDR2 is YFSETQ in the germline V gene. The CDR3 loop spans 15 amino acids. After removal of 0 bases from V and 10 bases from J, the junction contained 6 bases not matched to a gene. In DNA form, the CDR3 reads TGCGCCAGCAGCTTGGGCGGACAGGGTATATCACCCCTCCACTTT. As protein: CASSLGGQGISPLHF.

This chain joins TRBV6-1 and TRBJ2-3, with D possibly being TRBD2 (5 bases). The CDR3 runs to 18 residues. Germline lookup yields CDR1 MNHNS and CDR2 SASEGT. Trimming removed 0 bases from V and 1 base from J, with 17 bases in between. In DNA form, the CDR3 reads TGTGCCAGCAGTGAAGCGAGACATACCGGGCGGGGCACAGATACGCAGTATTTT. Its protein product is CASSEARHTGRGTDTQYF.

This clone was found once. The rearrangement uses TRBV4-1 and TRBJ2-7; D possibly corresponds to TRBD2 (5 bases). Germline CDR1 and CDR2: MGHRA and YSYEKL. The CDR3 is 15 residues long. Trimming left V 5 bases short and J 0 bases short, with 14 bases between. The CDR3 here is CASSDRGSVSYEQYF. The CDR3 DNA sequence: TGCGCCAGCAGCGACCGAGGGTCCGTCTCCTACGAGCAGTACTTC.

This chain connects TRBV9 to TRBJ1-3, with D possibly matching TRBD1 (6 bases). There are 17 residues in the CDR3. Germline-derived CDR1 and CDR2 are SGDLS and YYNGEE. Trimming pared 0 bases from V and 0 bases from J, leaving 13 bases between. The CDR3 reads CASSVGPGDSSGNTIYF. The CDR3 region has the DNA TGTGCCAGCAGCGTAGGACCAGGGGATTCCTCTGGAAACACCATATATTTT.

The chain joins TRBV3-1 (or the pseudogene TRBV3-2) to TRBJ1-4; D possibly corresponds to TRBD1 (6 bases). The CDR3 extends over 16 amino acids. From germline, CDR1 is LGHDT and CDR2 YNNKEL (reference sequence). V gave up 0 bases and J gave up 3 bases, with 11 bases separating them. CDR3 bases: TGTGCCAGCAGCCAAGATCGCAGGGGCCCTAATGAAAAACTGTTTTTT. This translates into CASSQDRRGPNEKLFF.

This rearrangement joins TRBV7-2 to TRBJ2-3, with 7 bases fitting TRBD1. V trimming: 5 bases; J trimming: 4 bases; junction bases outside the gene matches: 12. The CDR3 contains 16 residues. Looked up from germline, CDR1 is SGHTA and CDR2 is FQGNSA. CDR3 coding DNA: TGTGCCAGCAGCCACGACCGGAGAGGGGGCGCAGATACGCAGTATTTT. Protein sequence: CASSHDRRGGADTQYF.

The chain combines TRBV28 with TRBJ1-3; TRBD1 is a possible D gene (6 bases). CDR3 length: 16 residues. The ends were cut back, 4 bases at V and 4 bases at J, with 17 bases in the middle. From germline, CDR1 is MDHEN and CDR2 SYDVKM. CDR3 sequence: CASSSPGGGAGNTIYF. The CDR3 nucleotides read TGTGCCAGCAGTTCCCCGGGGGGGGGCGCGGGAAACACCATATATTTT.

The chain recombines TRBV4-1 with TRBJ2-1, with 8 bases that match TRBD2. With 5 bases clipped from V and 5 bases from J, the junction kept 11 bases outside the gene matches. CDR3 size: 16 residues. Germline CDR1 MGHRA, CDR2 YSYEKL. The CDR3 DNA reads TGCGCCAGCAGCTCCCGTGGCGGGGGGACGAACAATGAGCAGTTCTTC. Residues: CASSSRGGGTNNEQFF.

This clone was seen once. The V gene is TRBV3-1 (or the pseudogene TRBV3-2), the J gene TRBJ2-3; D unresolved. CDR3 length: 18 amino acids. Germline V CDR1 and CDR2: LGHDT, YNNKEL (reference sequence). With 0 bases removed from V and 1 base from J, the gap between germline ends came to 17 bases. The CDR3 region has the DNA TGTGCCAGCAGCCAAGATCGTGAACTTGTTCAAGGCACAGATACGCAGTATTTT. Translating gives CASSQDRELVQGTDTQYF.

V is TRBV2 and J is TRBJ2-2; D not certain. Between the trimmed V and J ends, which lost 7 bases and 4 bases, there was a span of 7 bases. Germline V gives CDR1 SNHLY, CDR2 FYNNEI. This CDR3 is 12 amino acids long. The CDR3 region has the DNA TGTGCCAGCACCTTCCTCACCGGGGAGCTGTTTTTT. Translation: CASTFLTGELFF. The full variable domain, with the rest looked up from reference TRBV2 and TRBJ2-2, is EPEVTQTPSHQVTQMGQEVILRCVPISNHLYFYWYRQILGQKVEFLVSFYNNEISEKSEIFDDQFSVERPDGSNFTLKIRSTKLEDSAMYFCASTFLTGELFFGEGSRLTVL.

The chain combines TRBV5-1 with TRBJ2-3, with 10 positions matching TRBD2. V dropped 0 bases and J dropped 2; count of bases not matched to a gene: 6. The CDR3 has 17 residues. CDR1 SGHRS and CDR2 YFSETQ come from the germline V gene. CDR3 nucleotides: TGCGCCAGCAGCTTGGGTAGCGGGGGGACCTCCACAGATACGCAGTATTTT. Residues: CASSLGSGGTSTDTQYF. The entire variable domain, with the rest obtained from reference TRBV5-1 and TRBJ2-3, is as follows: KAGVTQTPRYLIKTRGQQVTLSCSPISGHRSVSWYQQTPGQGLQFLFEYFSETQRNKGNFPGRFSGRQFSNSRSEMNVSTLELGDSALYLCASSLGSGGTSTDTQYFGPGTRLTVL.

The chain links TRBV6-2 or TRBV6-3 to TRBJ2-3; tentatively, D is TRBD2 (6 bases). The length of the CDR3 is 14 residues. Germline-derived CDR1 and CDR2 are MNHEY and SVGEGT. The germline V and J ends were trimmed by 0 bases and 4 bases, with 8 bases remaining between them. The CDR3 sequence is CASSYSAGPDTQYF. The CDR3 DNA follows: TGTGCCAGCAGTTACTCCGCGGGGCCAGATACGCAGTATTTT.

A word on this clone: Other DNA sequences within the sample encode an identical CDR3. The genes are TRBV28 and TRBJ1-2, with TRBD1 identical over 7 bases. V dropped 4 bases and J dropped 0; count of bases not matched to a gene: 2. The CDR3 length is 14 residues. The germline V gene has CDR1 MDHEN and CDR2 SYDVKM. This chain's CDR3 is CASSWGQSNYGYTF. In DNA, the CDR3 is TGTGCCAGCAGTTGGGGACAGTCTAACTATGGCTACACCTTC.

This chain connects TRBV7-8 to TRBJ1-5; 8 nucleotides align to TRBD1. CDR1 and CDR2 from the germline V gene are SGHVS and FQNEAQ. The CDR3 is 18 amino acids. Trimming cost V 2 bases and J 2 bases; bases outside gene matches: 11. DNA for the CDR3: TGTGCCAGCAGCTTATCGGACAGGGTTTATTCTGGCAATCAGCCCCAGCATTTT. Its protein is CASSLSDRVYSGNQPQHF.